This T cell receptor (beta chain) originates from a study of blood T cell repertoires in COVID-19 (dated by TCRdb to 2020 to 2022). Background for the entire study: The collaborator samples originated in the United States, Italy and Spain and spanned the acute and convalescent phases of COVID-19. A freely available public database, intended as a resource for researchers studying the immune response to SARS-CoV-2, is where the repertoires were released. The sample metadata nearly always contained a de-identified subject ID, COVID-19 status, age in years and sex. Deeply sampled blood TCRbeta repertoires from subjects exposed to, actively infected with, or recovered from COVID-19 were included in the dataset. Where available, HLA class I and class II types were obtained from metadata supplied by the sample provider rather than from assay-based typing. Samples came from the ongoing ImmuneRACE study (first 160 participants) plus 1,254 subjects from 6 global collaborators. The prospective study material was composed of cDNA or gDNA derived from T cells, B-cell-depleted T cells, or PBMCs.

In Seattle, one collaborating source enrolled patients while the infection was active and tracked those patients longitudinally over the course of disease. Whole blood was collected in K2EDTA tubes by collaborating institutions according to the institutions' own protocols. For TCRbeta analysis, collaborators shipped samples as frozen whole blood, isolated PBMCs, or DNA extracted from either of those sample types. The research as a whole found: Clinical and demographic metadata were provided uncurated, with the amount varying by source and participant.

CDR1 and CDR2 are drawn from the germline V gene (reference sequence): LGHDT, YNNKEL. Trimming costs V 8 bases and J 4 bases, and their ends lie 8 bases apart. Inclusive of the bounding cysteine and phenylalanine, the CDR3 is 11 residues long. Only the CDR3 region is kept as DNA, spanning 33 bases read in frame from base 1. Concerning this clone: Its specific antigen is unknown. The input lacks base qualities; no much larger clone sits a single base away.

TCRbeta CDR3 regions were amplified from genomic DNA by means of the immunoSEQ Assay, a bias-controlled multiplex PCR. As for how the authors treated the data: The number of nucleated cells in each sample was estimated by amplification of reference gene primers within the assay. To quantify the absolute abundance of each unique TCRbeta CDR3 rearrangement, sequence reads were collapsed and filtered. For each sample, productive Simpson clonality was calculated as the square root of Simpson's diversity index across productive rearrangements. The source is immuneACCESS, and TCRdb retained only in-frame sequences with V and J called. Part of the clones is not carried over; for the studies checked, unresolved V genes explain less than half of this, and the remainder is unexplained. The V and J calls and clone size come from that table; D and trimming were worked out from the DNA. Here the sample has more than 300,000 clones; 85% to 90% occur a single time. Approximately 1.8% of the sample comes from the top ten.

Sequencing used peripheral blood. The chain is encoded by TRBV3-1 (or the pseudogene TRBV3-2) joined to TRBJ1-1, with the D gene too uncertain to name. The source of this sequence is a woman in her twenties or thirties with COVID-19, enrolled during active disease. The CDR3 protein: CASRRGTEAFF. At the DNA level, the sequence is TGTGCCAGCCGGCGGGGCACTGAAGCTTTCTTT.